This T cell receptor (beta chain) was sequenced for a study of long-term antiretroviral therapy in people with HIV. Study-wide points: No data on ART adherence, viral resistance or therapy changes. Diversity increased after ART yet remained lower than in transplant donor controls.

A remark on this clone: What it binds is unknown.

An immunoSEQ assay, version v3.0, was performed at survey level. Clones were read by immunoSEQ multiplex PCR, and TCRdb kept only the in-frame ones, dropping some. The sample holds around 23,000 clones, over 65% seen once. Germline V gene sequence: CDR1 MDHEN, CDR2 SYDVKM. After removal of 3 bases from V and 5 bases from J, the junction contained 10 bases not matched to a gene. The CDR3 loop spans 16 amino acids. The chain employs TRBV28 and TRBJ2-3, with 8 bases matching TRBD1. Material: unsorted PBMCs, obtained 4.4 years after starting antiretroviral therapy. This receptor was identified in a man aged 25 to 40 with HIV. CDR3 nucleotides: TGTGCCAGCAGTTTTGGGGGGACAGGCCGGGGAGATACGCAGTATTTT. It codes for CASSFGGTGRGDTQYF.